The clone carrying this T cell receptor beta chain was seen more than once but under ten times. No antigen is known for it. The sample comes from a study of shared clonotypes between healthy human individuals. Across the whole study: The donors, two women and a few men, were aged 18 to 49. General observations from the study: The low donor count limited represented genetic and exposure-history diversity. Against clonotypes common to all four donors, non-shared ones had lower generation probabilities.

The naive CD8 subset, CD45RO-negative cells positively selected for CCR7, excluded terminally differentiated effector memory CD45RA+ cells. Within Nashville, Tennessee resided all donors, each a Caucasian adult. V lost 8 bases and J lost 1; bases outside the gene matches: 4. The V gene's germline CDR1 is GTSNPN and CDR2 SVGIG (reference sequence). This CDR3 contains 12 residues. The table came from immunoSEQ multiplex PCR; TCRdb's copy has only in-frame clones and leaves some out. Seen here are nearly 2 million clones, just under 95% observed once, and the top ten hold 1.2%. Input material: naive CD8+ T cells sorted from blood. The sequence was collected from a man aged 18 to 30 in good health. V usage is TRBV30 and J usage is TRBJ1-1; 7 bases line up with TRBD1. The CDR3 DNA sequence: TGTGCCGCACAGGGGACGAACACTGAAGCTTTCTTT. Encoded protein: CAAQGTNTEAFF.